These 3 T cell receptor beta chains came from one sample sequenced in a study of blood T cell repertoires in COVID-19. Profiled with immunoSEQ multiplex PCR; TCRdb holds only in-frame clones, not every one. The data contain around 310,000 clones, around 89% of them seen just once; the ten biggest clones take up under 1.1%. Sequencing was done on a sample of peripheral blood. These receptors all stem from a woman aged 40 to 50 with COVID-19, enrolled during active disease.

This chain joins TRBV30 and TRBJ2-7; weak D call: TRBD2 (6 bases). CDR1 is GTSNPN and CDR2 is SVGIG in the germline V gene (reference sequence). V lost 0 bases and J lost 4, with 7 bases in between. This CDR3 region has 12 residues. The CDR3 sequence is CAWSVAGYEQYF. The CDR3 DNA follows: TGTGCCTGGAGTGTCGCGGGATACGAGCAGTACTTC.

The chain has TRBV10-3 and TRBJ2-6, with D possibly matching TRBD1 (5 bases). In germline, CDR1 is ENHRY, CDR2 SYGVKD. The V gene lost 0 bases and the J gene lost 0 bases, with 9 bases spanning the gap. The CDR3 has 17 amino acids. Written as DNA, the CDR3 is TGTGCCATCAGTGAGTCAAGACAGAGCTCTGGGGCCAACGTCCTGACTTTC. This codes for CAISESRQSSGANVLTF.

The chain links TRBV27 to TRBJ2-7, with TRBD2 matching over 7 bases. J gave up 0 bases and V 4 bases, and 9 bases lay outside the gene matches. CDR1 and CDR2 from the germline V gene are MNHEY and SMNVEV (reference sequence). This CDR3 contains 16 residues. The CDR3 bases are TGTGCCAGCAGTTCCTTTGCCAGCGGGGCCTCCTACGAGCAGTACTTC. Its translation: CASSSFASGASYEQYF.